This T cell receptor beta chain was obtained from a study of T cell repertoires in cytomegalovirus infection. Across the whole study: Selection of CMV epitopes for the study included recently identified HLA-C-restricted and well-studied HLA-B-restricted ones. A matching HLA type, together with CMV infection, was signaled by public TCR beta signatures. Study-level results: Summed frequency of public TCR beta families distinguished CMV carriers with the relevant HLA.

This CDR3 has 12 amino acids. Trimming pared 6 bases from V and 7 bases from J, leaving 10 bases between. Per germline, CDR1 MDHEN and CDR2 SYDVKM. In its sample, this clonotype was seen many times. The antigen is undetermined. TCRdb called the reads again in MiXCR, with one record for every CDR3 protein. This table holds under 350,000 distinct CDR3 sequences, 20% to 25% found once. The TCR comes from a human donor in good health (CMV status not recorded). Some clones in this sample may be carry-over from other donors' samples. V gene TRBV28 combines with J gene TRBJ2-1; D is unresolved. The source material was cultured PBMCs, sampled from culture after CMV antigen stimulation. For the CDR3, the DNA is TGTGCCAGCAGCCTCCGGGTGAATGAGCAGTTCTTC. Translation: CASSLRVNEQFF.